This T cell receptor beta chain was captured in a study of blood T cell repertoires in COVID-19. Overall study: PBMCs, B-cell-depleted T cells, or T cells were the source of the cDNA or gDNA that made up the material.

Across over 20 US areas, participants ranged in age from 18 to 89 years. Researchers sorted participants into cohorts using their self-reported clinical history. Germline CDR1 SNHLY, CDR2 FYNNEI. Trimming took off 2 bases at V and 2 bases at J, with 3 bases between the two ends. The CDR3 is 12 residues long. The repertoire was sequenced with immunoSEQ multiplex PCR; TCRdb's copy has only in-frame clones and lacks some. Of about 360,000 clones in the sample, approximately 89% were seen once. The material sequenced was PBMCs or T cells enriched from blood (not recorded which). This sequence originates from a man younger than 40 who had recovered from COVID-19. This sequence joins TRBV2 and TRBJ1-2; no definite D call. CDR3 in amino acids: CASSEQNYGYTF. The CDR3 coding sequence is TGTGCCAGCAGTGAACAGAACTATGGCTACACCTTC.